A single sample gave rise to the 5 T cell receptor beta chains below, sequenced in a study of technical replicates of blood from several donors. Data came from immunoSEQ multiplex PCR; TCRdb stores just in-frame clones and leaves some out. Of some 64,000 clones in the sample, over 90% are singletons; the top ten hold about 4.5%. The sequenced material came from PBMCs. The receptors derive from a human donor in good health. Some clones in this sample may be carry-over from other donors' samples.

The genes are TRBV7-9 and TRBJ1-2; D call uncertain. This CDR3 region has 15 residues. CDR1 and CDR2 (germline): SEHNR, FQNEAQ (reference sequence). Trimming stripped 1 base from V and 4 bases from J, with 13 bases between. In DNA form, the CDR3 reads TGTGCCAGCAGCTTAGGATTGGCGGGAGGCTATGGCTACACCTTC. Protein: CASSLGLAGGYGYTF.

The rearrangement uses TRBV19 and TRBJ1-2; TRBD1 aligns across 8 bases. The CDR3 runs 14 residues. The V segment lost 6 bases and the J segment 8 bases; nucleotides outside the gene matches: 11. Germline CDR1 reads LNHDA; CDR2 reads SQIVND (reference sequence). The DNA for the CDR3 is TGTGCCAGTAGAGCGGACAGGGATTCGGGAGGCTACACCTTC. Amino acids: CASRADRDSGGYTF.

The gene calls are TRBV27 and TRBJ1-1; D is perhaps TRBD1 (5 bases). Trimming removed 2 bases from V and 7 bases from J, with 8 bases in between. Germline-derived CDR1 and CDR2 are MNHEY and SMNVEV (reference sequence). CDR3 size: 12 residues. The CDR3 loop reads CASSLTGGEAFF. DNA of the CDR3: TGTGCCAGCAGTTTAACAGGTGGTGAAGCTTTCTTT.

The rearrangement joins TRBV9 to TRBJ1-1, with TRBD1 identical over 12 bases. Trimming removed 3 bases from V and 5 bases from J; junction bases left unmatched: 5. This CDR3 is built from 15 residues. Germline V lookup: CDR1 SGDLS, CDR2 YYNGEE. The CDR3: CASSAGQGAGTEAFF. CDR3 nucleotide sequence: TGTGCCAGCAGCGCGGGACAGGGGGCAGGTACTGAAGCTTTCTTT.

The DNA for the CDR3 is TGTGCCAGCTGGACGGGCAGGGGCGGGCCCCAGTACTTC. The encoded protein is CASWTGRGGPQYF. The J gene is TRBJ2-5, the V gene TRBV6-6; TRBD1 might be the D (6 bases). This CDR3 contains 13 residues. Germline values: CDR1 MNHNY, CDR2 SVGAGI (reference sequence). The germline V and J ends were trimmed by 8 bases and 9 bases, with 19 bases remaining between them.